Listed below are T cell receptor beta chains from one sample, sequenced in a study of PD-1 blockade in classical Hodgkin lymphoma. Repertoires were generated with immunoSEQ multiplex PCR, while TCRdb's copy carries only in-frame clones and drops some. The sample consists of around 20,000 clones, about 76% of them appearing once. The starting material was peripheral blood mononuclear cells (PBMCs), obtained before the second cycle of nivolumab. Source of these receptors: a human donor with classical Hodgkin lymphoma. Both conserved end residues are part of each CDR3. Each record gives: CDR3 protein, CDR3 DNA, clone size, V gene, D gene, J gene. A D gene is named only where the DNA matches it firmly. Clone size, where shown, is once, few, many, or a class for clones that have expanded.

CDR3: CASKAGGQETQYF
DNA: TGTGCCAGCAAAGCGGGGGGGCAGGAGACCCAGTACTTC
size: NA
V: TRBV2
D: TRBD2
J: TRBJ2-5

CDR3: CASSERGTGTEAFF
DNA: TGTGCCAGCAGTGAACGGGGTACGGGGACTGAAGCTTTCTTT
size: few
V: TRBV6-1
D: NA
J: TRBJ1-1

CDR3: CASSGSGTGGTGELFF
DNA: TGTGCCAGCAGTGGCTCCGGGACAGGGGGCACCGGGGAGCTGTTTTTT
size: NA
V: TRBV2
D: TRBD1
J: TRBJ2-2

CDR3: CASSRTLYNEQFF
DNA: TGTGCCAGCAGCCGGACTCTTTACAATGAGCAGTTCTTC
size: NA
V: TRBV5-6
D: NA
J: TRBJ2-1

CDR3: CASRLGRNSGNTIYF
DNA: TGTGCCAGCAGACTTGGACGTAACTCTGGAAACACCATATATTTT
size: NA
V: TRBV28
D: NA
J: TRBJ1-3

CDR3: CAIRTGGDTEAFF
DNA: TGTGCCATTCGGACAGGGGGCGACACTGAAGCTTTCTTT
size: few
V: TRBV10-3
D: TRBD1
J: TRBJ1-1

CDR3: CASSNTWTGANEKLFF
DNA: TGTGCCAGTAGTAACACTTGGACAGGGGCTAATGAAAAACTGTTTTTT
size: NA
V: TRBV19
D: TRBD1
J: TRBJ1-4

CDR3: CASNGERNTEAFF
DNA: TGTGCCAGCAACGGGGAGAGGAACACTGAAGCTTTCTTT
size: NA
V: TRBV2
D: NA
J: TRBJ1-1

CDR3: CASSPGQAYNEQFF
DNA: TGTGCCAGCTCCCCGGGACAGGCCTACAATGAGCAGTTCTTC
size: once
V: TRBV18
D: TRBD1
J: TRBJ2-1

CDR3: CASSQYRGGETQYF
DNA: TGTGCCAGCAGTCAATACAGGGGTGGCGAGACCCAGTACTTC
size: NA
V: TRBV27
D: TRBD1
J: TRBJ2-5

CDR3: CASSTETTGNYGYTF
DNA: TGTGCCAGCAGCACAGAGACCACCGGGAACTATGGCTACACCTTC
size: NA
V: TRBV4-2
D: NA
J: TRBJ1-2

CDR3: CAIRTGSGTNEKLFF
DNA: TGTGCCATCAGGACAGGGAGCGGGACTAATGAAAAACTGTTTTTT
size: NA
V: TRBV10-3
D: TRBD1
J: TRBJ1-4

CDR3: CASSWDTMNTEAFF
DNA: TGTGCCAGCAGCTGGGACACAATGAACACTGAAGCTTTCTTT
size: NA
V: TRBV11-3
D: NA
J: TRBJ1-1

CDR3: CATTGGTGSYNEQFF
DNA: TGTGCCACCACAGGGGGGACAGGGAGTTACAATGAGCAGTTCTTC
size: NA
V: TRBV10-3
D: TRBD1
J: TRBJ2-1

CDR3: CASSMTQPRQGNTGELFF
DNA: TGTGCCAGTAGTATGACCCAGCCGCGGCAGGGAAACACCGGGGAGCTGTTTTTT
size: medium-sized
V: TRBV19
D: NA
J: TRBJ2-2

CDR3: CASSRNRGHRDEQYF
DNA: TGTGCCAGCAGCCGTAACAGGGGGCATAGGGACGAGCAGTACTTC
size: NA
V: TRBV11-3
D: TRBD1
J: TRBJ2-7

CDR3: CSVRSTDTQYF
DNA: TGCAGCGTTCGCTCAACAGATACGCAGTATTTT
size: NA
V: TRBV29-1
D: NA
J: TRBJ2-3

CDR3: CASSQDVSGNTIYF
DNA: TGTGCCAGCAGCCAAGACGTCTCTGGAAACACCATATATTTT
size: NA
V: TRBV14
D: NA
J: TRBJ1-3

CDR3: CASSLSGRARELFF
DNA: TGTGCCAGCAGTTTATCAGGCAGGGCTCGAGAACTGTTTTTT
size: NA
V: TRBV28
D: NA
J: TRBJ1-4

CDR3: CASSQAGASHEQYF
DNA: TGCGCCAGCAGCCAGGCCGGGGCCAGCCACGAGCAGTACTTC
size: NA
V: TRBV4-3
D: NA
J: TRBJ2-7

CDR3: CASSPDSGGADNEQFF
DNA: TGCGCCAGCAGCCCGGACAGCGGGGGGGCGGACAATGAGCAGTTCTTC
size: NA
V: TRBV4-3
D: TRBD2
J: TRBJ2-1

CDR3: CASSPLGNEQFF
DNA: TGTGCCAGCAGCCCATTAGGAAATGAGCAGTTCTTC
size: once
V: TRBV7-9
D: NA
J: TRBJ2-1

CDR3: CASSFGTGNTEAFF
DNA: TGCGCCAGCAGTTTTGGGACAGGGAACACTGAAGCTTTCTTT
size: few
V: TRBV5-1
D: TRBD1
J: TRBJ1-1

CDR3: CASSTQDRNTEAFF
DNA: TGTGCCAGCAGCACGCAAGATAGGAACACTGAAGCTTTCTTT
size: NA
V: TRBV11-2
D: NA
J: TRBJ1-1

CDR3: CATRDRATNEKLFF
DNA: TGTGCCACCAGAGACCGGGCAACTAATGAAAAACTGTTTTTT
size: once
V: TRBV19
D: NA
J: TRBJ1-4

CDR3: CSVDHGTVNYGYTF
DNA: TGCAGCGTTGACCACGGGACTGTTAACTATGGCTACACCTTC
size: NA
V: TRBV29-1
D: NA
J: TRBJ1-2